The sequence of this TCR beta chain was determined in a study of T cell responses to AZD1222 COVID-19 vaccine. Method: immunoSEQ multiplex PCR; TCRdb's copy keeps in-frame clones and lacks some. Of around 170,000 clones in the sample, around 90% are singletons; the top ten hold roughly 1.9%. V gave up 2 bases and J gave up 1 base, with 15 bases separating them. Germline-derived CDR1 and CDR2 are SGHRS and YFSETQ. The CDR3 consists of 17 residues. This clonotype was obtained from an adult who received the AZD1222 COVID-19 vaccine. This sequence joins TRBV5-1 and TRBJ2-2; D remains unclear. Sequencing used peripheral blood, obtained 28 days after the second AZD1222 dose. The CDR3 loop reads CASSFSGPKGNTGELFF. CDR3 DNA: TGCGCCAGCAGCTTTTCAGGTCCAAAGGGGAACACCGGGGAGCTGTTTTTT.